Presented here are 29 T cell receptor beta chains from one specimen sequenced in a study of cytomegalovirus exposure and HLA in healthy donors (dated by TCRdb to the late 2010s). The library was produced with the immunoSEQ multiplex PCR assay. The multiplex PCR relied on a mix of 60 forward primers for TCR Vbeta segments and 13 reverse primers for TCR Jbeta segments. Entries here come from immuneACCESS through TCRdb and include only in-frame sequences with V and J called. Some clones fail to appear in such tables; in the studies checked, an unresolved V gene covers under half of the shortfall, and the cause of the remainder is unknown. In this sample the table shows approximately 200,000 clones, over 70% of which occur a single time. The ten largest account for about 3.1% of the sample. The sample comprised PBMCs. Source of these receptors: a woman aged 30 to 39 in good health and CMV-seropositive.

Comments on this clone: An end of the junction differs from the germline gene, which may be a read error. The V gene is TRBV5-1, the J gene TRBJ2-5; 9 bases fit TRBD2. Per the germline V gene, CDR1 is SGHRS and CDR2 is YFSETQ. The CDR3 has 13 amino acids. The CDR3 sequence is CASSLVQREASDF. The CDR3 nucleotides are TGCGCCAGCAGCTTGGTGCAGCGGGAGGCCTCCGACTTC.

The chain is built from TRBV2 and TRBJ1-4; D is uncertain. CDR1 SNHLY and CDR2 FYNNEI come from the germline V gene. V was clipped by 5 bases and J by 5 bases, with 12 bases between them. The CDR3 runs 14 residues. The CDR3 DNA sequence: TGTGCCAGCAGTTGGAGAGGCGTCAATGAAAAACTGTTTTTT. This gives the protein CASSWRGVNEKLFF. Full variable domain (outside the CDR3, taken from reference TRBV2 and TRBJ1-4): EPEVTQTPSHQVTQMGQEVILRCVPISNHLYFYWYRQILGQKVEFLVSFYNNEISEKSEIFDDQFSVERPDGSNFTLKIRSTKLEDSAMYFCASSWRGVNEKLFFGSGTQLSVL.

The chain couples TRBV15 to TRBJ2-7; the D gene is possibly TRBD1 (5 bases). CDR3 length: 16 residues. The germline V gene encodes CDR1 LNHNV and CDR2 YYDKDF (reference sequence). Between the trimmed V and J ends, which lost 5 bases and 0 bases, there was a span of 17 bases. CDR3 residues: CATSPRTTPSSYEQYF. The CDR3, as DNA: TGTGCCACCAGCCCCCGGACAACCCCGAGCTCCTACGAGCAGTACTTC.

This clone was seen more than once but under ten times. V and J are TRBV5-1 and TRBJ2-7; TRBD2 is a possible D gene (5 bases). The CDR3 has 13 residues. Germline CDR1 SGHRS, CDR2 YFSETQ. The V end lost 4 bases, the J end lost 0 bases, and 8 bases lay between the germline ends. The chain's CDR3 is CASSPGSSYEQYF. The CDR3 DNA sequence: TGCGCCAGCAGCCCTGGGAGCTCCTACGAGCAGTACTTC.

This sequence joins TRBV6-5 and TRBJ1-4; 7 nucleotides line up with TRBD1. Germline-derived CDR1 and CDR2 are MNHEY and SVGAGI. The CDR3 is 15 amino acids. J lost 4 bases, V lost 6 bases, and 8 bases had no gene match. CDR3 region: CASRVTGASNEKLFF. CDR3 nucleotides: TGTGCCAGCAGGGTCACAGGGGCCAGTAATGAAAAACTGTTTTTT.

This clone was seen a single time. The chain combines TRBV2 with TRBJ2-7; TRBD1 agrees at 9 bases. V lost 11 bases and J lost 6; bases outside the gene matches: 8. The CDR3 contains 12 residues. CDR1 is SNHLY, CDR2 FYNNEI, per germline. The CDR3 region is CALRMGQGEQYF. In DNA, the CDR3 is TGTGCCCTTAGAATGGGACAGGGCGAGCAGTACTTC. Full variable domain (rest looked up from reference TRBV2 and TRBJ2-7): EPEVTQTPSHQVTQMGQEVILRCVPISNHLYFYWYRQILGQKVEFLVSFYNNEISEKSEIFDDQFSVERPDGSNFTLKIRSTKLEDSAMYFCALRMGQGEQYFGPGTRLTVT.

This clone was found a few times. The CDR3 DNA reads as TGTGCCAGCAGTTTAAGTTTACCGGGCCAAGAGACCCAGTACTTC. This sequence encodes CASSLSLPGQETQYF. The V call is TRBV28, the J call TRBJ2-5; D not certain. V shed 2 bases and J shed 1 base, with 11 bases lying between them. The CDR3 covers 15 residues. Looked up from germline, CDR1 is MDHEN and CDR2 is SYDVKM.

The table lists this clone with a count of one. This chain joins TRBV5-4 and TRBJ1-3; possible D gene TRBD1, 6 bases. The CDR3 runs 16 residues. V was cut by 3 bases and J by 0 bases, with 13 bases left in between. The V gene's germline CDR1 is SGHNT and CDR2 YYREEE (reference sequence). The CDR3 is CASSYGGASSGNTIYF. The CDR3 nucleotides read TGTGCCAGCAGCTACGGGGGGGCGAGCTCTGGAAACACCATATATTTT.

The chain combines TRBV5-4 with TRBJ2-1; 10 bases align to TRBD2. V dropped 1 base and J dropped 8; count of bases not matched to a gene: 12. CDR1 is SGHNT and CDR2 is YYREEE in the germline V gene (reference sequence). This CDR3 region has 17 residues. The CDR3 spells CASSLTALAGVLDEQFF. The CDR3 bases are TGTGCCAGCAGCTTGACCGCCCTAGCGGGAGTGCTCGATGAGCAGTTCTTC.

V usage is TRBV9 and J usage is TRBJ2-7; D gene ambiguous. CDR3 length: 11 amino acids. Germline CDR1 reads SGDLS; CDR2 reads YYNGEE. V gave up 7 bases and J gave up 3 bases, with 8 bases separating them. This CDR3 reads CASGPLYEQYF. CDR3 bases: TGTGCCAGCGGCCCCCTCTACGAGCAGTACTTC.

The sample holds a few counts of this clone. The chain uses TRBV28 and TRBJ2-7; the match to TRBD2 covers 8 bases. Germline CDR1 is MDHEN and CDR2 is SYDVKM. The length of the CDR3 is 15 residues. Trimming took 2 bases from V and 1 from J; bases not matched to a gene: 4. In DNA form, the CDR3 reads TGTGCCAGCAGTTTAGGTCCTAGCGGGTCCTACGAGCAGTACTTC. This sequence encodes CASSLGPSGSYEQYF.

The V and J genes are TRBV7-9 and TRBJ2-5, with 10 bases matching TRBD2. The CDR3 runs to 16 residues. V lost 5 bases and J lost 3; bases outside the gene matches: 9. Per the germline V gene, CDR1 is SEHNR and CDR2 is FQNEAQ (reference sequence). The CDR3 here is CASSEGTSVWEETQYF. The CDR3 coding sequence is TGTGCCAGCAGCGAAGGGACTAGCGTGTGGGAAGAGACCCAGTACTTC.

The chain has TRBV5-4 and TRBJ1-3; 8 positions match TRBD1. The CDR3 loop spans 14 amino acids. Germline CDR1 and CDR2: SGHNT and YYREEE (reference sequence). The V gene end was trimmed by 4 bases and the J gene end by 4 bases; junction bases not matched to a gene: 4. This CDR3 is CASSQDRVGNTIYF. As DNA, the CDR3 is TGTGCCAGCAGCCAGGACAGGGTAGGAAACACCATATATTTT.

Comments on this clone: The sample contains more than one DNA sequence encoding this CDR3. The V and J genes are TRBV27 and TRBJ2-7; TRBD2 agrees at 8 bases. This CDR3 spans 14 amino acids. The ends lost 0 bases at V and 3 bases at J; junction bases unmatched: 1. Per the germline V gene, CDR1 is MNHEY and CDR2 is SMNVEV (reference sequence). CDR3 amino acids: CASSLSSGSYEQYF. The CDR3 coding sequence is TGTGCCAGCAGTTTATCCAGCGGGAGCTACGAGCAGTACTTC.

The rearrangement uses TRBV9 and TRBJ1-6, with 10 bases aligning to TRBD1. Germline lookup yields CDR1 SGDLS and CDR2 YYNGEE. CDR3 length equals 14 residues. Trimming at V came to 3 bases and at J to 9 bases, leaving 3 bases not matched to a gene. The CDR3 region is CASSGDRGLSPLHF. CDR3 nucleotide sequence: TGTGCCAGCAGCGGAGACAGGGGGCTTTCACCCCTCCACTTT.

CDR3 coding DNA: TGTGCCAGCAGTTTAGCAGGGGCAGCTTTCTTT. Amino acids: CASSLAGAAFF. The V call is TRBV28, the J call TRBJ1-1, with a possible D match to TRBD1 (6 bases). CDR1 is MDHEN, CDR2 SYDVKM, per germline. The germline V and J ends were trimmed by 2 bases and 10 bases, with 8 bases remaining between them. The CDR3 is made up of 11 amino acids. Full variable domain (missing parts from reference TRBV28 and TRBJ1-1): DVKVTQSSRYLVKRTGEKVFLECVQDMDHENMFWYRQDPGLGLRLIYFSYDVKMKEKGDIPEGYSVSREKKERFSLILESASTNQTSMYLCASSLAGAAFFGQGTRLTVV.

The chain has TRBV6-5 and TRBJ2-5; 9 bases are shared with TRBD2. The J call could be wrong; TRBJ2-7 is a better fit for the DNA end. The CDR3 has 15 amino acids. Per the germline V gene, CDR1 is MNHEY and CDR2 is SVGAGI. CDR3 amino acids: CASSYGAGGYYEQYF. The DNA of the CDR3 is TGTGCCAGCAGTTACGGGGCGGGAGGGTACTACGAGCAGTACTTC.

The CDR3 nucleotides are TGTGCCAGCAGCTGGGGGGGAAACAGTCGGAATACTGAAGCTTTCTTT. This gives the protein CASSWGGNSRNTEAFF. The genes are TRBV5-4 and TRBJ1-1; D perhaps matches TRBD1 (5 bases). This CDR3 region has 16 residues. CDR1 is SGHNT and CDR2 is YYREEE in the germline V gene (reference sequence). V was shortened by 3 bases and J by 5 bases, with 20 bases between the two germline ends.

The chain recombines TRBV4-2 with TRBJ1-3; D gene ambiguous. Between the trimmed V and J ends, which lost 0 bases and 3 bases, there was a span of 12 bases. CDR1 and CDR2 (germline): LGHNA, YNFKEQ. This CDR3 is 16 amino acids long. The CDR3 protein is CASSQDTGSFGNTIYF. CDR3 nucleotides: TGTGCCAGCAGCCAAGATACCGGTTCGTTTGGAAACACCATATATTTT.

The genes are TRBV5-8 and TRBJ2-7; no firm D call. V was pared by 6 bases and J by 4 bases, with 11 bases between. Germline V gene data show CDR1 as SGHTS and CDR2 as YDEGEE. The CDR3 runs 12 residues. CDR3 sequence (DNA): TGTGCCAGCAACAGCCTTCCTTACGAGCAGTACTTC. It codes for CASNSLPYEQYF.

Regarding this clone: One end of the junction does not line up with germline, which may come from a read error. This sample includes further DNA sequences coding for the same CDR3. V gene TRBV7-2 combines with J gene TRBJ2-7; the match to TRBD2 covers 12 bases. The CDR3 spans 16 residues. Per germline, CDR1 SGHTA and CDR2 FQGNSA. The CDR3 DNA follows: TGCGCCAGCAGCCCTGAACTAGCGGGAGGTAGATACGAGCAGTACTTC. Translated: CASSPELAGGRYEQYF.

This chain joins TRBV28 and TRBJ2-5; 9 bases agree with TRBD2. Germline CDR1 and CDR2: MDHEN and SYDVKM. This CDR3 has 15 amino acids. J gave up 5 bases and V 2 bases, and 6 bases lay outside the gene matches. The CDR3 DNA reads as TGTGCCAGCAGTTTAGCGGGAGGGCGGGGGGAGACCCAGTACTTC. It encodes CASSLAGGRGETQYF.

The chain is built from TRBV5-1 and TRBJ2-3, with D tentatively TRBD1 (6 bases). The germline V gene encodes CDR1 SGHRS and CDR2 YFSETQ. The CDR3 spans 14 residues. The V end was cut by 5 bases, the J end by 6 bases, with 16 bases between. For the CDR3, the DNA is TGCGCCAGCAGTCTGACGGCAGGGGCCGATACGCAGTATTTT. It is translated as CASSLTAGADTQYF.

V gene TRBV6-1 combines with J gene TRBJ2-7, with D unresolved. Germline V gives CDR1 MNHNS, CDR2 SASEGT. V was cut by 1 base and J by 7 bases, with 11 bases left in between. This CDR3 contains 13 residues. The CDR3 DNA sequence: TGTGCCAGCAGTGAAGTCGGGTCCCGGGAGCAGTACTTC. Translated: CASSEVGSREQYF.

This sequence joins TRBV9 and TRBJ2-5, with 7 bases lining up with TRBD1. The junction had 10 bases not matched to a gene; V was cut back by 3 bases and J by 2 bases. Germline-derived CDR1 and CDR2 are SGDLS and YYNGEE. The CDR3 is made up of 16 amino acids. The CDR3 loop is CASSATGKLGQETQYF. CDR3 sequence (DNA): TGTGCCAGCAGCGCGACAGGGAAATTGGGACAAGAGACCCAGTACTTC.

The chain combines TRBV28 with TRBJ2-3; 8 nucleotides agree with TRBD1. From germline, CDR1 is MDHEN and CDR2 SYDVKM. This CDR3 is built from 16 residues. With 8 bases clipped from V and 3 bases from J, the junction kept 13 bases outside the gene matches. CDR3 sequence: CASLLSDRVTTDTQYF. CDR3 DNA sequence: TGTGCCAGCTTGCTTTCGGACAGGGTGACGACAGATACGCAGTATTTT.

V usage is TRBV7-2 and J usage is TRBJ2-1; 7 positions agree with TRBD1. The germline gives CDR1 SGHTA, CDR2 FQGNSA. This CDR3 has 13 residues. V shed 5 bases and J 6 bases; nucleotides not matched to a gene: 4. In DNA form, the CDR3 reads TGTGCCAGCAGCGTAAACAGGGGCAATGAGCAGTTCTTC. Translation: CASSVNRGNEQFF.

The V call is TRBV7-9, the J call TRBJ2-7; weak D call: TRBD1 (5 bases). The CDR3 has 14 amino acids. Deletions cut 3 bases from V and 2 bases from J, with 11 bases between. Germline V gives CDR1 SEHNR, CDR2 FQNEAQ (reference sequence). CDR3 sequence reads: CASSFSGKPYEQYF. Here the CDR3 DNA reads TGTGCCAGCAGCTTTTCAGGGAAGCCCTACGAGCAGTACTTC.

The chain couples TRBV28 to TRBJ2-3; perhaps TRBD2 as D (6 bases). Germline lookup yields CDR1 MDHEN and CDR2 SYDVKM. The CDR3 has 15 amino acids. V lost 6 bases and J 0 bases, leaving 13 bases between the germline ends. The CDR3 nucleotides are TGTGCCAGCAGGAACGGGGGAACAAGCACAGATACGCAGTATTTT. Amino acid sequence: CASRNGGTSTDTQYF.